This is a list of T cell receptor beta chains from one sample in a study of blood T cell repertoires in COVID-19. Assay used: immunoSEQ multiplex PCR; TCRdb lists only in-frame clones, some missing. The sample includes under 250,000 clones, around 85% of them seen just once. Sequenced input: PBMCs or T cells enriched from blood (not recorded which). All receptors come from a woman aged 45-59 years with acute COVID-19. CDR3s include the opening cysteine and the closing phenylalanine or tryptophan. D genes are given only for firm matches. The size entry is marked missing in some rows and otherwise reads once, few, many or a size class.

clone_size cdr3_length j_call d_call v_call cdr3_nt cdr3_aa
NA 15 TRBJ1-2 NA TRBV5-4 TGTGCCAGCAGCTTGACAGGGCGTACTAACTATGGCTACACCTTC CASSLTGRTNYGYTF
NA 14 TRBJ1-3 NA TRBV5-4 TGTGCCAGCAGAAGGGAGGGGCCCGGAAACACCATATATTTT CASRREGPGNTIYF
few 14 TRBJ1-1 NA TRBV7-6 TGTGCCAGCAGCTCCCCCGGGTTTAACACTGAAGCTTTCTTT CASSSPGFNTEAFF
NA 13 TRBJ2-5 TRBD1 TRBV11-3 TGTGCCAGCAGCCTTACAGGGGAAGAGACCCAGTACTTC CASSLTGEETQYF
NA 15 TRBJ1-6 TRBD1 TRBV30 TGTGCCTGGAGTGGGGGGGGACAGGGGGCCTCACCCCTCCACTTT CAWSGGGQGASPLHF
NA 15 TRBJ2-3 NA TRBV7-2 TGTGCCAGCAGCTCCGGGACTGGAAACACAGATACGCAGTATTTT CASSSGTGNTDTQYF
NA 17 TRBJ1-1 TRBD1 TRBV7-2 TGTGCCAGCAGCTTAGCGTCGAGGCAGGGGGCGCAGACTGAAGCTTTCTTT CASSLASRQGAQTEAFF
once 14 TRBJ1-1 NA TRBV6-5 TGTGCCAGCAATTTGAGGACAGCCTTGACTGAAGCTTTCTTT CASNLRTALTEAFF
NA 15 TRBJ1-2 TRBD1 TRBV9 TGTGCCAGCAGCCTAGGGACAGGAGATAACTATGGCTACACCTTC CASSLGTGDNYGYTF
NA 14 TRBJ1-1 NA TRBV5-5 TGTGCCAGCAGCTTGTGGGCCGTGAACACTGAAGCTTTCTTT CASSLWAVNTEAFF
NA 14 TRBJ1-5 NA TRBV30 TGTGCCTGGGGGACGGGGTATAGCAATCAGCCCCAGCATTTT CAWGTGYSNQPQHF
few 18 TRBJ2-3 TRBD2 TRBV5-1 TGCGCCAGCAGCTTGGCCAAAGGACTAGCGGGATTAGCAGATACGCAGTATTTT CASSLAKGLAGLADTQYF
NA 14 TRBJ2-3 NA TRBV6-5 TGTGCCAGCAGCCAGGGAACTTGGCCGGATACGCAGTATTTT CASSQGTWPDTQYF